This T cell receptor beta chain comes out of a study of T-cell memory formation after mild COVID-19. Study outcomes and limitations: Nothing confirmed that second-wave clones peaking on day 37 were specific for SARS-CoV-2. Mainly CM and EM harbored the contracting CD4+ clones; mainly EMRA harbored the CD8+ ones. The finding that pre-infection memory included some responding clones suggested that cross-reactive memory joined.

Concerning this clonotype itself: What it binds is unknown.

Constant-segment primers and 5'RACE yielded cDNA libraries for TCR alpha and TCR beta, each carrying sample barcodes and UMIs. TCRdb independently ran MiXCR on the 5' RACE reads; one entry per CDR3 protein. The repertoire holds around 180,000 distinct CDR3 sequences, 16% seen once, with 2% to 2.5% in the top ten. The sequence derives from an adult woman who had mild COVID-19 (a few samples of this study predate the infection). Cell type and time point are not known. Sequenced sample: PBMCs or a T cell subset sorted from them (not recorded which).

The CDR3: CASNAGDDSGNTIYF. For the CDR3, the DNA is TGTGCCAGCAACGCTGGGGACGACTCTGGAAACACCATATATTTT. V usage is TRBV9 and J usage is TRBJ1-3; a possible D gene is TRBD1 (5 bases). The CDR3 sequence is 15 residues long. Looked up from germline, CDR1 is SGDLS and CDR2 is YYNGEE. Trimming cost V 6 bases and J 0 bases, with 13 bases left between them.